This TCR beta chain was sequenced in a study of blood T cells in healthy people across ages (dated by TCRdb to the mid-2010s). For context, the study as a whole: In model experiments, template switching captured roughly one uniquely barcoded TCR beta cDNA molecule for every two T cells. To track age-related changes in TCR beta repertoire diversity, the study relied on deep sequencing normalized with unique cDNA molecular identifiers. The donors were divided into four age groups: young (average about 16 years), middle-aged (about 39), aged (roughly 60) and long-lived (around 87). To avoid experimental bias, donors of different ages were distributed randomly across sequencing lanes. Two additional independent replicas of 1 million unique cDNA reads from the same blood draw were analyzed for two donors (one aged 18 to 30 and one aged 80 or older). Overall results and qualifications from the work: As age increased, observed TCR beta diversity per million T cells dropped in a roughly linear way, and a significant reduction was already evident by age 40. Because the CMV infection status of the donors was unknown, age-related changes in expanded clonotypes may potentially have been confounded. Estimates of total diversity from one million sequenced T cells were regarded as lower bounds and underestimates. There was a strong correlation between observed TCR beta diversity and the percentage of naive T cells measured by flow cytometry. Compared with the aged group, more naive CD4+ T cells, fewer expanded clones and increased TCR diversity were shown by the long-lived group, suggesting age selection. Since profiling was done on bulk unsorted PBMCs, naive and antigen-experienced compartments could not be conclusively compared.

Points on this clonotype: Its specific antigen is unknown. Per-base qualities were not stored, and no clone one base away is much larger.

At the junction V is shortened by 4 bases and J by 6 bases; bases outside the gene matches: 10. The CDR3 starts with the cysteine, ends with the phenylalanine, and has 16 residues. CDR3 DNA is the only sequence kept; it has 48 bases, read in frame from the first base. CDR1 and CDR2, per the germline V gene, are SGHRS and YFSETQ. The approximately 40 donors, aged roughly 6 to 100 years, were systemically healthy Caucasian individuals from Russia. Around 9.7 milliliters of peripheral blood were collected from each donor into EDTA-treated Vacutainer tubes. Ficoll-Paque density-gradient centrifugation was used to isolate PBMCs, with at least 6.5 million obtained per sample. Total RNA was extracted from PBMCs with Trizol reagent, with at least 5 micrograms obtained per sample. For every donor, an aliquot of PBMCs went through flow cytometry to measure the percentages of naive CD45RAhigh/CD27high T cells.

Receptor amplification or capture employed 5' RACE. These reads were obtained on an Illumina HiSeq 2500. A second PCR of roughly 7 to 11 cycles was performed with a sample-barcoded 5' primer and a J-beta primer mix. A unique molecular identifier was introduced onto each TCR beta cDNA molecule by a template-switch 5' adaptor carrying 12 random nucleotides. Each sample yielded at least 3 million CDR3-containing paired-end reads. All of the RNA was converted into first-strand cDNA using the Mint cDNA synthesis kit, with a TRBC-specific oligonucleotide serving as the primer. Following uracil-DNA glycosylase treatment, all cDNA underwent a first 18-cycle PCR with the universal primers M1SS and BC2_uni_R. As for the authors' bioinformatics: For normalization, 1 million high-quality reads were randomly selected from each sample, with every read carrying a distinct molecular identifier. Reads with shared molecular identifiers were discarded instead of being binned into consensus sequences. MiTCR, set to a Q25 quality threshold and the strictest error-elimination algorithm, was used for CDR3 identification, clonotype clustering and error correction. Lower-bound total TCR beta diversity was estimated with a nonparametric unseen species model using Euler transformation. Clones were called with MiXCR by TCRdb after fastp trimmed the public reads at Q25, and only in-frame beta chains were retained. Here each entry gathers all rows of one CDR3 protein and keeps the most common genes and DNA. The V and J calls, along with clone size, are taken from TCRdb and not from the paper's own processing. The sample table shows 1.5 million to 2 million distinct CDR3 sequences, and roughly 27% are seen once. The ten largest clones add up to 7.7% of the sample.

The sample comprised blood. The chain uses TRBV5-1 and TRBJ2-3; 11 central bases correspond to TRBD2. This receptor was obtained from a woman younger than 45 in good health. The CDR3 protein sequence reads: CASSLSSGGPVDTQYF. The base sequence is TGCGCCAGCAGCCTCTCTAGCGGGGGGCCCGTTGATACGCAGTATTTT.